A selection of T cell receptor beta chains follows, all from one sample in a study of shared clonotypes between healthy human individuals. The repertoire was sequenced with immunoSEQ multiplex PCR; TCRdb's copy has only in-frame clones and lacks some. Of 600,000 to 800,000 clones listed, roughly 72% are singletons. Sample: memory CD4+ T cells sorted from blood. The receptors shown here come from a woman aged 25 to 39 in good health. Each CDR3 is given with its conserved first and last residue. Each record gives: V gene, J gene, CDR3 length, clone size, D gene, CDR3 protein, CDR3 DNA. D genes are given only for firm matches. Not every row has a clone size; where given, it reads once, few, many or a size class.

TRBV4-1,TRBJ1-5,16,NA,TRBD1,CASSQVGTGGREPQHF,TGCGCCAGCAGCCAAGTTGGGACAGGGGGCCGTGAGCCCCAGCATTTT
TRBV5-1,TRBJ2-5,15,NA,NA,CASSTSGTVEETQYF,TGCGCCAGCAGCACCTCCGGGACGGTTGAAGAGACCCAGTACTTC
TRBV19,TRBJ1-5,14,NA,TRBD1,CASSITGGGQPQHF,TGTGCCAGTAGTATAACAGGGGGCGGCCAGCCCCAGCATTTT
TRBV5-1,TRBJ2-1,16,NA,TRBD2,CASSPGGTSGREEQFF,TGCGCCAGCAGCCCCGGGGGGACTAGCGGGAGGGAGGAGCAGTTCTTC
TRBV27,TRBJ1-2,14,NA,NA,CASSGTGADYGYTF,TGTGCCAGCAGCGGAACCGGGGCAGACTATGGCTACACCTTC
TRBV6-1,TRBJ1-3,15,few,NA,CASSEDARSGNTIYF,TGTGCCAGCAGTGAGGATGCGAGGTCTGGAAACACCATATATTTT
TRBV4-2,TRBJ1-1,16,once,TRBD1,CASSLGTGLLNTEAFF,TGTGCCAGCAGCCTAGGGACAGGACTTTTGAACACTGAAGCTTTCTTT
TRBV7-2,TRBJ2-2,15,few,TRBD2,CASSLTSGSSGELFF,TGTGCCAGCAGCTTGACTAGCGGGAGCTCCGGGGAGCTGTTTTTT
TRBV29-1,TRBJ1-1,13,NA,TRBD1,CSTQRTGATEAFF,TGCAGCACTCAGAGGACAGGGGCCACTGAAGCTTTCTTT
TRBV10-3,TRBJ1-4,14,few,NA,CAISEGTGNEKLFF,TGTGCCATCAGTGAAGGAACTGGTAATGAAAAACTGTTTTTT
TRBV6-5,TRBJ1-1,13,NA,NA,CASSYSRGAEAFF,TGTGCCAGCAGTTACTCGAGGGGTGCTGAAGCTTTCTTT
TRBV6-1,TRBJ1-1,13,NA,NA,CASTARGGSEAFF,TGTGCCAGCACTGCCCGCGGTGGGTCTGAAGCTTTCTTT
TRBV19,TRBJ1-1,13,NA,NA,CASGAVGLGEAFF,TGTGCCAGTGGGGCAGTGGGGTTGGGTGAAGCTTTCTTT
TRBV28,TRBJ1-1,13,NA,NA,CASSKGEVTEAFF,TGTGCCAGCAGTAAGGGGGAGGTCACTGAAGCTTTCTTT
TRBV27,TRBJ2-1,15,NA,TRBD2,CASSDLAGAYNEQFF,TGTGCCAGCAGTGATTTAGCGGGTGCCTACAATGAGCAGTTCTTC
TRBV25-1,TRBJ2-7,17,once,NA,CASSPLLPGHQTYEQYF,TGTGCCAGCAGTCCACTTCTACCGGGACATCAAACCTACGAGCAGTACTTC
TRBV2,TRBJ1-1,11,NA,NA,CASSGEGGAFF,TGTGCCAGCAGTGGGGAAGGAGGTGCTTTCTTT
TRBV11-3,TRBJ1-1,13,NA,NA,CASSLGQGTEAFF,TGTGCCAGCAGCTTGGGTCAGGGAACTGAAGCTTTCTTT
TRBV5-1,TRBJ1-1,13,NA,NA,CASSFRDGTEAFF,TGCGCCAGCAGCTTTAGAGACGGCACTGAAGCTTTCTTT
TRBV11-2,TRBJ2-7,15,once,NA,CASSSKGLTSDEQYF,TGTGCCAGCAGCTCGAAAGGGCTCACAAGCGACGAGCAGTACTTC
TRBV7-3,TRBJ1-1,13,many,TRBD1,CASSDDRGPEAFF,TGTGCCAGCAGTGACGACAGGGGACCTGAAGCTTTCTTT
TRBV4-1,TRBJ2-1,17,NA,NA,CASSQEPGVDIDNEQFF,TGCGCCAGCAGCCAAGAACCCGGGGTCGATATAGACAATGAGCAGTTCTTC
TRBV28,TRBJ2-4,15,once,TRBD2,CASSSGRYTKNIQYF,TGTGCCAGCAGCAGCGGGAGGTATACCAAAAACATTCAGTACTTC